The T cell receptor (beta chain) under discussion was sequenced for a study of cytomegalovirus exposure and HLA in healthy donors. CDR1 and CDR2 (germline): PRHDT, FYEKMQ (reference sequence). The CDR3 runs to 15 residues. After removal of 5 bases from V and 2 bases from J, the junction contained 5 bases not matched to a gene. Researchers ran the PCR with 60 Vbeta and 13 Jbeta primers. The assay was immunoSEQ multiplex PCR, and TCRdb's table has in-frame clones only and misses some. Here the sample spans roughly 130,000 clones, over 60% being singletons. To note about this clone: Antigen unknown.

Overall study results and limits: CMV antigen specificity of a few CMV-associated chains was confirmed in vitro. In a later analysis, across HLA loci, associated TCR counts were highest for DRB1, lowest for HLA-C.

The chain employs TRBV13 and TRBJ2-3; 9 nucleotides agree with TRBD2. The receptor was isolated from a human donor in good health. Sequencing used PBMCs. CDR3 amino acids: CASSPLAGVTDTQYF. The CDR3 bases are TGTGCCAGCAGCCCCTTAGCGGGGGTCACAGATACGCAGTATTTT. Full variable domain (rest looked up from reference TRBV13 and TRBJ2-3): AAGVIQSPRHLIKEKRETATLKCYPIPRHDTVYWYQQGPGQDPQFLISFYEKMQSDKGSIPDRFSAQQFSDYHSELNMSSLELGDSALYFCASSPLAGVTDTQYFGPGTRLTVL.